This T cell receptor beta chain was identified in a study of blood T cell repertoires in COVID-19 (dated by TCRdb to 2019 to 2021). Background on the whole study: Samples from collaborators originated in the United States, Italy and Spain and spanned both the acute and convalescent phases of COVID-19. The material from the prospective study consisted of cDNA or gDNA derived from T cells, B-cell-depleted T cells, or PBMCs. Subjects who had been exposed to COVID-19, were actively infected with it, or had recovered from it provided the deeply sampled blood TCRbeta repertoires that made up the dataset. A freely available public database, intended as a resource for researchers studying the immune response to SARS-CoV-2, is where the repertoires were released. Samples were obtained from the ongoing ImmuneRACE study (first 160 participants) and from over a thousand subjects provided by 6 global collaborators. The sample metadata nearly always contained a de-identified subject ID, COVID-19 status, age in years and sex. HLA class I and class II types, where available, came from metadata supplied by the sample provider rather than from assay-based typing.

Of note for this clone: No cognate antigen has been identified for it. Base qualities were left out, and no much larger clone turns up one base away.

Including the terminal cysteine and phenylalanine, the CDR3 comprises 14 residues. Only the CDR3 portion is preserved as DNA: 42 bases, with reading frame beginning at the first base. From the germline V gene, CDR1 is SNHLY and CDR2 is FYNNEI. V was cut back by 3 bases and J by 6 bases, leaving a gap of 12 bases between them. The immunoSEQ Assay, a bias-controlled multiplex PCR, was used to amplify TCRbeta CDR3 regions from genomic DNA. In the original analysis: Nucleated cell counts per sample were estimated from amplification of reference gene primers within the assay. Sequence reads were collapsed and filtered to measure the absolute abundance of every unique TCRbeta CDR3 rearrangement. For each sample, productive Simpson clonality was calculated as the square root of Simpson's diversity index over productive rearrangements. TCRdb took over this immuneACCESS table, retaining in-frame rearrangements with V and J assigned. Such tables are incomplete; in checked studies, under half of the missing clones stem from an unresolved V gene, and the remainder is unexplained. The D gene and trimming were derived from the DNA, and the V and J assignments and clone size from that table. The sample records 330,000 or so clones, roughly nine tenths of which are singletons. Approximately 4.1% of the sample is taken by the ten largest.

Points the paper makes about the study in general: The quantity of clinical and demographic metadata differed by source and by participant and was supplied without curation.

One collaborating source in Seattle enrolled patients while the patients were actively infected and followed the patients over time throughout the course of disease. The collaborating institutions used their own protocols to collect whole blood in K2EDTA tubes. For TCRbeta analysis, collaborators shipped samples in one of three forms: frozen whole blood, isolated PBMCs, or DNA extracted from either of those sample types. Sequencing was performed on peripheral blood. The chain uses TRBV2 and TRBJ1-5; perhaps TRBD1 is the D gene, with 5 bases matching. The receptor comes from a woman aged 55-75 years with COVID-19, enrolled during active disease. The CDR3 region: CASSEGGVAQPQHF. The bases read TGTGCCAGCAGTGAGGGGGGGGTGGCTCAGCCCCAGCATTTT.